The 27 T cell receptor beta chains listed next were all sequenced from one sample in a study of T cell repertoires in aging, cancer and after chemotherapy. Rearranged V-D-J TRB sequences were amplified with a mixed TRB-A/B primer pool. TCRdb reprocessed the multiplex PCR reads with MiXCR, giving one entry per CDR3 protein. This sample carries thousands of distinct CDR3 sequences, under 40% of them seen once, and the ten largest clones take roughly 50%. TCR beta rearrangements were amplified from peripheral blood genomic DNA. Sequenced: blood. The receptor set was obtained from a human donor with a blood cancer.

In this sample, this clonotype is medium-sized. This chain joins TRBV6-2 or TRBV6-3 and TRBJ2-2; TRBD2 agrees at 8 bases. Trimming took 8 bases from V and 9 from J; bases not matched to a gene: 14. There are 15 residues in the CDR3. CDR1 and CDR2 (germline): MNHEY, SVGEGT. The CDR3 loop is CASRTKRGGHRELFF. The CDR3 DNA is TGTGCCAGCCGTACGAAACGGGGGGGCCACAGGGAGCTGTTTTTT.

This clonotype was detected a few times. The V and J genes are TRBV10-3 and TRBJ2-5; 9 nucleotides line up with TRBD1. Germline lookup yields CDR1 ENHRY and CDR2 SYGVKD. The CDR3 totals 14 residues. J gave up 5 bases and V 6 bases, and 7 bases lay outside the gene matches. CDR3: CAIRTGGLVETQYF. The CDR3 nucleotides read TGTGCCATCAGGACAGGGGGGCTGGTTGAGACCCAGTACTTC.

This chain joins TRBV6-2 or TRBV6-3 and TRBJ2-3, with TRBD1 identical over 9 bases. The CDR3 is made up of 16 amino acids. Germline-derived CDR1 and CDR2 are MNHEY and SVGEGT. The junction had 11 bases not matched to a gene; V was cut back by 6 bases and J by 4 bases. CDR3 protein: CASRRRQGVLSDTQYF. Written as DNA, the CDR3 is TGTGCCAGCAGAAGAAGACAGGGGGTCCTATCAGATACGCAGTATTTT.

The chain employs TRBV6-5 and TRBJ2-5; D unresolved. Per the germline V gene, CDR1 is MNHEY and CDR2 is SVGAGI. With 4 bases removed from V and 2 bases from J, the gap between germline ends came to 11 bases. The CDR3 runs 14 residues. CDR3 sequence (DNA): TGTGCCAGCAGTTCCCCTAAAGGGCAAGAGACCCAGTACTTC. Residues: CASSSPKGQETQYF.

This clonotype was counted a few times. The CDR3 DNA follows: TGTGCCTGGAGCCTGCCCCTGTGGGACAGGGTATCTAATGAGCAGTTCTTC. Protein product: CAWSLPLWDRVSNEQFF. The chain has TRBV30 and TRBJ2-1; TRBD1 matches 9 bases. The CDR3 is made up of 17 amino acids. V lost 3 bases, J lost 7 bases, and 16 bases stayed unmatched. Germline CDR1 is GTSNPN and CDR2 is SVGIG (reference sequence).

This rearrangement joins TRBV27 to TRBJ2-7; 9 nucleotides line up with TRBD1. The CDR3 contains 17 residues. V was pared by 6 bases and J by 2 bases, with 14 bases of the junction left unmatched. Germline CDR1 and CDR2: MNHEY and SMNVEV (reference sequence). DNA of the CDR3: TGTGCCAGCAGCAGGTATGCGGGACAGGGACATCCCTACGAGCAGTACTTC. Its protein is CASSRYAGQGHPYEQYF.

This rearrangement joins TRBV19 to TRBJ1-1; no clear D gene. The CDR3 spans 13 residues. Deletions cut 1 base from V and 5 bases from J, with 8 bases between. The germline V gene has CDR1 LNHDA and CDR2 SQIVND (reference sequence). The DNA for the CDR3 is TGTGCCAGTAGTATAGGGGCCGAAACTGAAGCTTTCTTT. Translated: CASSIGAETEAFF.

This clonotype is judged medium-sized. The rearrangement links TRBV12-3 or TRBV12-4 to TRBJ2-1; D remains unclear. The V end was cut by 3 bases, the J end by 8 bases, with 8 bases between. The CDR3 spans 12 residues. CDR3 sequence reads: CASSLQGYEQFF. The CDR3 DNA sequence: TGTGCCAGCAGTTTGCAAGGCTATGAGCAGTTCTTC.

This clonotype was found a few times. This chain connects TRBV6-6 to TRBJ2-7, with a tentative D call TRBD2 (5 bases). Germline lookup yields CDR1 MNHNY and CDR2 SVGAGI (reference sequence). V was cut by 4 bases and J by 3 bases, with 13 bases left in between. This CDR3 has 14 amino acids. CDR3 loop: CASSSEPGSYEQYF. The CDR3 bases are TGTGCCAGCAGTTCAGAACCGGGGAGCTACGAGCAGTACTTC.

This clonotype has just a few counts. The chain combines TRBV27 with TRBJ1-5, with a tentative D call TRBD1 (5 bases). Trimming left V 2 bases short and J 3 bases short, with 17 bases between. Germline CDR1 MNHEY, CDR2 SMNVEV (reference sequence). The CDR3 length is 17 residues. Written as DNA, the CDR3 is TGTGCCAGCAGTTTAAGGGGAGGGTTTATGTACAATCAGCCCCAGCATTTT. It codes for CASSLRGGFMYNQPQHF.

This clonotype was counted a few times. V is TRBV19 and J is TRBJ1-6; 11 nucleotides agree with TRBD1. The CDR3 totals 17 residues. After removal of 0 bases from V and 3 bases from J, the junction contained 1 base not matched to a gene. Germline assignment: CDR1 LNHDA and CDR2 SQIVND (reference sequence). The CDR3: CASSIDGTGGYNSPLHF. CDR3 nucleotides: TGTGCCAGTAGTATAGACGGGACAGGGGGCTATAATTCACCCCTCCACTTT.

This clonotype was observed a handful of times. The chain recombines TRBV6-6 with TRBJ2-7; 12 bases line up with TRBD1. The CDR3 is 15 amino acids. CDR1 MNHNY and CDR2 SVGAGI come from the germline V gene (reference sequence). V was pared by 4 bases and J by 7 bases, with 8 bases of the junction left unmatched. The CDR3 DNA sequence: TGTGCCAGCAGTTCACCGGGACAGGGGGCGGAGGAGCAGTACTTC. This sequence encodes CASSSPGQGAEEQYF.

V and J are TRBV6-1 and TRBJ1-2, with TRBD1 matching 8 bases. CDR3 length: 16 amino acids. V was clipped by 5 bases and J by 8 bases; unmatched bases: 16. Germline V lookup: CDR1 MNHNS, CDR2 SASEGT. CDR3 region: CASSRQGILVLGGYTF. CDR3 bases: TGTGCCAGCAGTAGACAGGGGATATTGGTCTTGGGAGGCTACACCTTC.

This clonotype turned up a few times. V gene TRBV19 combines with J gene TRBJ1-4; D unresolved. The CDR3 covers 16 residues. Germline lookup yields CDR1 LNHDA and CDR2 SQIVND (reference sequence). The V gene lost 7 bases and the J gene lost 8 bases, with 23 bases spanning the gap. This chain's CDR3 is CASTLNGPPNVEKLFF. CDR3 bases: TGTGCCAGTACCCTAAACGGACCGCCGAATGTCGAAAAACTGTTTTTT. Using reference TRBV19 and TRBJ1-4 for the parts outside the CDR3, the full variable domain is DGGITQSPKYLFRKEGQNVTLSCEQNLNHDAMYWYRQDPGQGLRLIYYSQIVNDFQKGDIAEGYSVSREKKESFPLTVTSAQKNPTAFYLCASTLNGPPNVEKLFFGSGTQLSVL.

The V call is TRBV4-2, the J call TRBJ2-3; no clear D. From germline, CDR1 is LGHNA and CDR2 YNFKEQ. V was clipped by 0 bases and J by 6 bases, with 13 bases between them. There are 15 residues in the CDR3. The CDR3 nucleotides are TGTGCCAGCAGCCAAGAAACCAACCAGGCGGATACGCAGTATTTT. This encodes CASSQETNQADTQYF.

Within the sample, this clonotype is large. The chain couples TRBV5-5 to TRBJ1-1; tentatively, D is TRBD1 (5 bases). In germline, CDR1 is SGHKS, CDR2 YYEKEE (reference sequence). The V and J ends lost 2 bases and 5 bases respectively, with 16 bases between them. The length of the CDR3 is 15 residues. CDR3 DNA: TGTGCCAGCAGCTTAGGGACGGCGAAACTTACTGAAGCTTTCTTT. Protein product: CASSLGTAKLTEAFF.

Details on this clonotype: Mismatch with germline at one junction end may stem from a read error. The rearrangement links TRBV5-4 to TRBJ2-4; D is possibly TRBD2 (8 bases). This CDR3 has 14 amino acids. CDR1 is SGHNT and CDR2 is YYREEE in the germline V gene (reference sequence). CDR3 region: CASGGETGSDIQYF. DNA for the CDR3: TGCGCCAGCGGGGGAGAGACAGGGTCTGACATTCAGTACTTC.

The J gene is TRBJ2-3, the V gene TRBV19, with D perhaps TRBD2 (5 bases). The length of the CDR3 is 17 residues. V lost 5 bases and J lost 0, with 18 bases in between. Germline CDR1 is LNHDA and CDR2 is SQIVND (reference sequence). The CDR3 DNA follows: TGTGCCAGTAGTCCTCCCCGAAGACGGACTAGCACAGATACGCAGTATTTT. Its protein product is CASSPPRRRTSTDTQYF.

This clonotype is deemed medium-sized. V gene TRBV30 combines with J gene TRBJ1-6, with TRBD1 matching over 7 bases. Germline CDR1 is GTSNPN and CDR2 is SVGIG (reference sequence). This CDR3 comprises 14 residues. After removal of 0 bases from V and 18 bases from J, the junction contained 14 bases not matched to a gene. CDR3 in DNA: TGTGCCTGGAGTGTAAGACAGGGCACCCGGCACGGCCACTTT. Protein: CAWSVRQGTRHGHF.

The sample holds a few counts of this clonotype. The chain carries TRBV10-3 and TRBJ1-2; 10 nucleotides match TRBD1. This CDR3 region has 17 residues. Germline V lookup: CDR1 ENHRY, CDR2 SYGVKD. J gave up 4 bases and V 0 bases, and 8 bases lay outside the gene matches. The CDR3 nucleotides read TGTGCCATCAGTGAGTCCACCGGCGGACAGGGGGGCTATGGCTACACCTTC. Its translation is CAISESTGGQGGYGYTF.

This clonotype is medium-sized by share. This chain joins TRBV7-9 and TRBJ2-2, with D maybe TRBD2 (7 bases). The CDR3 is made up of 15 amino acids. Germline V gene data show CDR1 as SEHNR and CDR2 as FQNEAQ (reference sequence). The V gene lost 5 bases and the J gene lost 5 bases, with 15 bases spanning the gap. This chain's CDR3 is CASSTPGGVTGELFF. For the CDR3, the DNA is TGTGCCAGCAGCACCCCGGGGGGCGTAACCGGGGAGCTGTTTTTT.

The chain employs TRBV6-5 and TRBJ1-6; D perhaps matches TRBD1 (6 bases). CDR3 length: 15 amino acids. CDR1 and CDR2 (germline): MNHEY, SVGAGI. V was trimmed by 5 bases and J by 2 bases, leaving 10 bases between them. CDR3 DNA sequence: TGTGCCAGCAGTACAGGACAGACCTATAATTCACCCCTCCACTTT. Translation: CASSTGQTYNSPLHF.

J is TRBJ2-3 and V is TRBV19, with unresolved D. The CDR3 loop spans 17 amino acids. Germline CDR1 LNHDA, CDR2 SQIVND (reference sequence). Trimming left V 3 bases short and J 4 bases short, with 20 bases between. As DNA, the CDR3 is TGTGCCAGTAGTATCGGCTGGGTCCCCTCCCTGGCAGATACGCAGTATTTT. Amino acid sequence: CASSIGWVPSLADTQYF.

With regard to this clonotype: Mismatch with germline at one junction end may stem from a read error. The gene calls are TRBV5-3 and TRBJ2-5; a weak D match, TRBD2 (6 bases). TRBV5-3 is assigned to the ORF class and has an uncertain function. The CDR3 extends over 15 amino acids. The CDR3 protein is CASSLAGTHQETQYF. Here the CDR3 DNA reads TGCGCCAGCTCCCTGGCAGGGACTCACCAAGAGACCCAGTACTTC.

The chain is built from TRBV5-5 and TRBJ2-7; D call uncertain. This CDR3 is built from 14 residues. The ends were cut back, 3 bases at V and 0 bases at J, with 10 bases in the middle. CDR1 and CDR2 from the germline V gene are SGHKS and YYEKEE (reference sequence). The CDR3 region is CASSSPVGSYEQYV. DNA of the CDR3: TGTGCCAGCAGCTCCCCCGTTGGCTCCTACGAGCAGTACGTC.

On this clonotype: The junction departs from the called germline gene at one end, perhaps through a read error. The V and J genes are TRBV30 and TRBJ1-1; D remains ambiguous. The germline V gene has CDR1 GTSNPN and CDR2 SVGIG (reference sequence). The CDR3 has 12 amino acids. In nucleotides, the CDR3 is TGTGCCTGGAGTCTGGGGAACTCTGAAGCTTTCTTT. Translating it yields CAWSLGNSEAFF.

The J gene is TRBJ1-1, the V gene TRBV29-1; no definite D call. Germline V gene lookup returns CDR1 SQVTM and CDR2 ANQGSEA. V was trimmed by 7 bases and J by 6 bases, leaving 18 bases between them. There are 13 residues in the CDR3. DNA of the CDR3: TGCAGCGCCCGATCGGCAGTTGAGGCTGAAGCTTTCTTT. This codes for CSARSAVEAEAFF.